Below are 24 T cell receptor beta chains sequenced from a single sample in a study of T cells in Graves' hyperthyroidism and ophthalmopathy. The CDR3 regions of TCR beta were amplified from RNA transcripts. The primer set for the first-round RT-PCR of the TCR CDR3 was HTBI. MiXCR, applied by TCRdb to the multiplex PCR reads, yields one record per CDR3 protein. The sample holds 500,000 to 800,000 distinct CDR3 sequences, about 15% seen once. The sample taken for sequencing was blood. These receptors all stem from a woman aged 45 to 65 with Graves' ophthalmopathy.

This clonotype was seen many times. This chain joins TRBV7-2 and TRBJ2-7; the D is unclear. V shed 1 base and J shed 2 bases, with 9 bases lying between them. Per germline, CDR1 SGHTA and CDR2 FQGNSA. The CDR3 has 14 amino acids. CDR3 in amino acids: CASSLGPPTYEQYF. Written as DNA, the CDR3 is TGTGCCAGCAGCTTAGGGCCCCCCACCTACGAGCAGTACTTC.

This clonotype was detected only a few times. The chain carries TRBV20-1 and TRBJ2-1; either TRBD1 or TRBD2 may supply D (5 bases each). Germline lookup yields CDR1 DFQATT and CDR2 SNEGSKA (reference sequence). The CDR3 runs to 10 residues. Trimming left V 6 bases short and J 12 bases short, with 12 bases between. CDR3 DNA: TGCAGTGCCCGACGGGACGGGCAGTTCTTC. This gives the protein CSARRDGQFF.

Ten or more counts support this clonotype. This sequence joins TRBV20-1 and TRBJ2-5; perhaps TRBD2 as D (5 bases). The germline CDR1 and CDR2 sequences are DFQATT and SNEGSKA (reference sequence). The CDR3 loop spans 16 amino acids. Trimming stripped 0 bases from V and 5 bases from J, with 19 bases between. The CDR3 reads CSARDLTRSLVETQYF. The CDR3 nucleotides are TGCAGTGCTAGAGATCTAACTAGGTCTTTGGTCGAGACCCAGTACTTC.

A remark on this clonotype: A much larger clone differs by one base, so this may be a read error. The chain uses TRBV28 and TRBJ1-2; possibly TRBD1 for D (6 bases). This CDR3 is 13 amino acids long. Germline CDR1 and CDR2: MDHEN and SYDVKM. Trimming stripped 3 bases from V and 8 bases from J, with 13 bases between. CDR3 sequence: CASSLGGALGYTF. Here the CDR3 DNA reads TGTGCCAGCAGTTTGGGGGGGGCGCTCGGCTACACCTTC.

Ten or more counts support this clonotype. This chain joins TRBV7-9 and TRBJ1-1; a possible D gene is TRBD1 (5 bases). CDR3 size: 14 residues. Germline loops: CDR1 SEHNR, CDR2 FQNEAQ (reference sequence). Trimming stripped 2 bases from V and 6 bases from J, with 13 bases between. DNA for the CDR3: TGTGCCAGCAGCTTATACCCAGGACACGCTGAAGCTTTCTTT. This codes for CASSLYPGHAEAFF.

The chain employs TRBV24-1 and TRBJ2-1; D not certain. CDR1 is KGHDR, CDR2 SFDVKD, per germline. The V and J ends lost 2 bases and 9 bases respectively, with 4 bases between them. CDR3 size: 11 residues. Here the CDR3 DNA reads TGTGCCACCAGTGATTACGCTGAGCAGTTCTTC. It specifies CATSDYAEQFF.

This clonotype was seen at least ten times. The CDR3 DNA is TGTGCCAGCAGCGTAGCCATCGACGGTATAGAAGCTTTCTTT. This encodes CASSVAIDGIEAFF. The chain joins TRBV9 to TRBJ1-1; no clear D gene. The germline V gene encodes CDR1 SGDLS and CDR2 YYNGEE. The CDR3 extends over 14 amino acids. Between the trimmed V and J ends, which lost 0 bases and 8 bases, there was a span of 14 bases.

The CDR3 loop reads CSADTGARYEQYF. The CDR3 DNA sequence: TGCAGTGCTGATACCGGGGCCCGCTACGAGCAGTACTTC. V and J are TRBV20-1 and TRBJ2-7, with D possibly being TRBD1 or TRBD2 (5 bases each). Trimming pared 5 bases from V and 3 bases from J, leaving 14 bases between. In germline, CDR1 is DFQATT, CDR2 SNEGSKA (reference sequence). The CDR3 sequence is 13 residues long.

The V call is TRBV29-1, the J call TRBJ2-7; TRBD1 agrees at 8 bases. V shed 6 bases and J 5 bases; nucleotides not matched to a gene: 12. Looked up from germline, CDR1 is SQVTM and CDR2 is ANQGSEA. CDR3 length: 14 amino acids. CDR3 coding DNA: TGCAGCGTCACTCGAACGGACAGGGTTAACGAGCAGTACTTC. Its translation is CSVTRTDRVNEQYF.

This clonotype was observed many times. The chain recombines TRBV7-2 with TRBJ2-7, with 7 bases identical to TRBD2. This CDR3 region has 18 residues. V shed 2 bases, J shed 0 bases, and the junction held 13 bases outside the gene matches. CDR1 and CDR2 from the germline V gene are SGHTA and FQGNSA. The CDR3 here is CASSLSPKPLADSYEQYF. The DNA of the CDR3 is TGTGCCAGCAGCTTATCCCCCAAACCGCTAGCGGACTCCTACGAGCAGTACTTC. Looking up the rest from reference TRBV7-2 and TRBJ2-7 gives the full variable domain: GAGVSQSPSNKVTEKGKDVELRCDPISGHTALYWYRQSLGQGLEFLIYFQGNSAPDKSGLPSDRFSAERTGGSVSTLTIQRTQQEDSAVYLCASSLSPKPLADSYEQYFGPGTRLTVT.

In this sample, this clonotype turned up a few times. The chain is built from TRBV10-3 and TRBJ2-7; the D gene is possibly TRBD2 (6 bases). CDR1 and CDR2 from the germline V gene are ENHRY and SYGVKD. Trimming took 8 bases from V and 0 from J, leaving 11 bases between them. CDR3 length: 13 amino acids. CDR3 region: CAIQEGVSYEQYF. CDR3 nucleotides: TGTGCCATCCAGGAGGGAGTCTCCTACGAGCAGTACTTC.

The V and J genes are TRBV7-2 and TRBJ1-1; D may be TRBD1 (6 bases). Germline V gene data show CDR1 as SGHTA and CDR2 as FQGNSA. Trimming pared 6 bases from V and 4 bases from J, leaving 12 bases between. The CDR3 has 13 amino acids. In DNA form, the CDR3 reads TGTGCCAGCAGTGCGAGGGGGGGCACTGAAGCTTTCTTT. Protein product: CASSARGGTEAFF.

This clonotype appeared a few times. The chain combines TRBV20-1 with TRBJ2-2; D is possibly TRBD1 or TRBD2 (5 bases each). Germline-derived CDR1 and CDR2 are DFQATT and SNEGSKA (reference sequence). Trimming cost V 0 bases and J 1 base, with 12 bases left between them. The CDR3 sequence is 16 residues long. CDR3: CSARDVGRMNTGELFF. The CDR3 DNA is TGCAGTGCTAGAGATGTGGGACGGATGAACACCGGGGAGCTGTTTTTT.

Many counts were recorded for this clonotype. The chain links TRBV5-1 to TRBJ2-5, with D maybe TRBD2 (6 bases). Germline assignment: CDR1 SGHRS and CDR2 YFSETQ. Trimming removed 5 bases from V and 1 base from J, with 6 bases in between. The length of the CDR3 is 12 residues. The CDR3, as DNA: TGCGCCAGCAGGACTAGCCAAGAGACCCAGTACTTC. This codes for CASRTSQETQYF.

This clonotype occurred many times. The gene calls are TRBV20-1 and TRBJ2-1; TRBD2 aligns across 8 bases. Germline assignment: CDR1 DFQATT and CDR2 SNEGSKA (reference sequence). After removal of 0 bases from V and 4 bases from J, the junction contained 8 bases not matched to a gene. The CDR3 spans 16 residues. The CDR3 region is CSARDNERERYNEQFF. Written as DNA, the CDR3 is TGCAGTGCTAGAGATAATGAGCGGGAGCGGTACAATGAGCAGTTCTTC.

A few counts support this clonotype. The chain is built from TRBV28 and TRBJ1-5; D is unresolved. The germline V gene encodes CDR1 MDHEN and CDR2 SYDVKM. The CDR3 has 11 residues. Trimming stripped 8 bases from V and 4 bases from J, with 6 bases between. The CDR3 loop is CASSNNQPQHF. Written as DNA, the CDR3 is TGTGCCAGCTCGAATAATCAGCCCCAGCATTTT.

This clonotype was picked up many times. The CDR3 nucleotides read TGTGCCAGCAGCCAGGATGAAAAACTGTTTTTT. Its protein product is CASSQDEKLFF. The V and J genes are TRBV7-9 and TRBJ1-4; D is undetermined. V gave up 5 bases and J gave up 6 bases, with 4 bases separating them. Germline assignment: CDR1 SEHNR and CDR2 FQNEAQ (reference sequence). The CDR3 covers 11 residues. The whole variable domain, remainder taken from reference TRBV7-9 and TRBJ1-4, is DTGVSQNPRHKITKRGQNVTFRCDPISEHNRLYWYRQTLGQGPEFLTYFQNEAQLEKSRLLSDRFSAERPKGSFSTLEIQRTEQGDSAMYLCASSQDEKLFFGSGTQLSVL.

This clonotype was detected a few times. The CDR3 loop reads CASQGIVSNQPQHF. CDR3 bases: TGTGCTAGCCAGGGAATTGTGAGTAATCAGCCCCAGCATTTT. The genes are TRBV12-5 and TRBJ1-5, with D perhaps TRBD1 (5 bases). CDR3 length: 14 amino acids. The germline gives CDR1 LGHNT, CDR2 FRNRAP. V lost 9 bases, J lost 4 bases, and 16 bases lay in between.

The chain uses TRBV6-1 and TRBJ1-5; D call uncertain. V was cut by 2 bases and J by 7 bases, with 12 bases left in between. The germline CDR1 and CDR2 sequences are MNHNS and SASEGT. This CDR3 spans 14 amino acids. CDR3 DNA: TGTGCCAGCAGTGAAATCGGGGTCGGACAGCCCCAGCATTTT. This encodes CASSEIGVGQPQHF.

This clonotype was picked up many times. V and J are TRBV11-2 and TRBJ2-3, with unresolved D. CDR1 SGHAT and CDR2 FQNNGV come from the germline V gene. This CDR3 spans 14 amino acids. The V and J ends lost 5 bases and 2 bases respectively, with 11 bases between them. The CDR3 sequence: CASSPDLSTDTQYF. DNA of the CDR3: TGTGCCAGCAGCCCAGACTTGTCCACAGATACGCAGTATTTT.

This clonotype was counted ten times or more. The gene calls are TRBV15 and TRBJ2-3; 9 nucleotides line up with TRBD2. CDR1 and CDR2 from the germline V gene are LNHNV and YYDKDF (reference sequence). The CDR3 totals 16 residues. J was trimmed by 3 bases and V by 1 base; bases with no gene match: 5. CDR3 bases: TGTGCCACCAGCAGAGGAGTAGCGGGAGATACAGATACGCAGTATTTT. As protein: CATSRGVAGDTDTQYF.

On this clonotype itself: Being one base from a much bigger clone, this may be a read error. This chain links TRBV20-1 with TRBJ1-5; maybe TRBD1 (5 bases). The CDR3 is 12 residues long. Germline CDR1 and CDR2: DFQATT and SNEGSKA (reference sequence). The V and J ends lost 6 bases and 6 bases respectively, with 12 bases between them. The CDR3 coding sequence is TGCAGTGCCGAGGGGTGGAGTCAGCCCCAGCATTTT. The encoded protein is CSAEGWSQPQHF.

Many counts were recorded for this clonotype. The chain recombines TRBV12-3 or TRBV12-4 with TRBJ1-5, with D maybe TRBD1 (6 bases). Deletions cut 6 bases from V and 6 bases from J, with 9 bases between. The CDR3 consists of 12 residues. The CDR3 nucleotides are TGTGCCAGCAGCCGGGGGCCTCAGCCCCAGCATTTT. Translation gives CASSRGPQPQHF.

At least ten counts were recorded for this clonotype. The rearrangement uses TRBV12-5 and TRBJ2-3, with 10 bases that match TRBD1. Germline V gives CDR1 LGHNT, CDR2 FRNRAP. The CDR3 spans 18 residues. J gave up 3 bases and V 3 bases, and 12 bases lay outside the gene matches. The CDR3 DNA reads TGTGCTAGTGGTTTCGGAACGGGACAGGGGAGGAAGACAGATACGCAGTATTTT. Translating gives CASGFGTGQGRKTDTQYF.